This entry is about one T cell receptor (beta chain). Which antigen it targets is not known. No base quality information exists; no much larger clone differs at one position. The library was made by the immunoSEQ multiplex PCR assay. A mixture of 60 forward primers for TCR Vbeta segments and 13 reverse primers for TCR Jbeta segments was used in the multiplex PCR. The CDR3 region of rearranged TCR beta genes was amplified from genomic DNA with a multiplex PCR assay. On the Illumina HiSeq System, the amplified TCR beta libraries were sequenced as 87-base-pair reads. Regarding the original processing steps: A later analysis tallied 70 million to 100 million unique TCR beta chains across the 666 repertoires, and approximately 12 million of those chains were shared by two or more donors. A nearest-neighbor algorithm error-corrected the raw reads and collapsed the reads into unique sequences, merging closely related sequences to remove PCR and sequencing errors. To assign V, D and J gene segments, CDR3 sequences were aligned to IMGT reference sequences. For a sequence to be retained, at least a six-nucleotide match to both a V gene segment and a J gene segment was required. A rearrangement was called productive if the CDR3 had no stop codons and remained in frame with V and J, and every other rearrangement was called non-productive. Following IMGT convention, CDR3 was defined as the stretch from the second conserved V-encoded cysteine to the conserved J-encoded phenylalanine. The earlier analysis of roughly 590 of the donors excluded any sequence lacking an unambiguous match to a single V gene segment. An earlier analysis of almost 600 of the donors classified V segments as functional when productive rearrangements were above 56.7% and as segregating when the standard deviation between donors was above 5%. To diagnose cytomegalovirus status from the catalog of TCR beta chain sequences, a statistical classification framework was built. In a later analysis, V and J genes were assigned by comparing TCR nucleotide sequences against IMGT/GENE-DB human TR gene sequences. In a later analysis, CDR3 sequences and most-parsimonious VDJ recombination scenarios were assigned using the TCRdist pipeline. In a later analysis, each TCR beta chain was defined by its CDR3 amino acid sequence together with its V-gene family, and reads lacking a unique V-gene family were excluded. A later analysis removed nearly 600 highly shared, low-generation-probability nucleotide sequences to deal with suspected cross-contamination and a sequencing artifact. A later analysis calculated a clonal expansion index for each public chain from normalized within-repertoire ranks of inferred template counts. In a later analysis, generation probabilities were computed using a VDJ recombination model fitted to out-of-frame rearrangements, and the results were checked against IGoR. A later analysis scored TCR-TCR, TCR-HLA and TCR-CMV co-occurrence with hypergeometric tests, applying a repertoire-size bias correction to TCR pairs. False discovery rates were estimated in a later analysis by permuting HLA or CMV assignments 20 times. In a later analysis, co-occurring TCRs were grouped using DBSCAN, and TCRdist sequence similarity was added for clustering within HLA-allele-positive subsets. Repertoires with fewer than 30,000 or more than 120,000 public chains were left out of co-occurrence clustering, as were five repertoires with anomalous nucleotide sharing. As stored in TCRdb, this immuneACCESS dataset retains in-frame rearrangements with V and J assigned. A fraction of the clones does not appear; measured against another copy, unresolved V genes explain less than half of the discrepancy, and the remainder lacks a known reason. The V and J calls and the clone size are those of that table, but D and trimming were determined from the DNA. The sample table lists 120,000 or so clones, approximately 87% of them with a count of one. The ten largest make up 20% of the sample.

The data are from a study of cytomegalovirus exposure and HLA in healthy donors (TCRdb year 2017). Regarding the research as a whole: An earlier analysis of roughly 630 of the donors reported 250 to 350 Gb of sequence data and approximately 110 million unique TCR beta sequences from about 179 million T cells. The study aimed to test whether signatures of past pathogen exposure could be identified by cataloging public T cell receptors. To predict cytomegalovirus infection status, the study brought together high-throughput TCR immunosequencing, statistical association of individual TCRs with disease status, and machine learning. Along with the approximately 650-subject first cohort, a separate validation cohort of over a hundred different subjects was used. A later analysis re-examined previously published TCR beta repertoires from about 670 donors and added high-resolution HLA genotyping to investigate patterns of TCR occurrence. Every discovery cohort repertoire had been produced on one sequencing platform. An earlier analysis of 587 of the donors applied high-throughput TCR beta sequencing to assess whether each TCR beta V gene segment acted as functional or pseudogenic. Four to six DR-DQ haplotypes were handled as single units for association and clustering, since linkage in the cohort was strong. The T cell repertoires of 666 subjects were profiled by immunosequencing and related to cytomegalovirus serostatus. Of the roughly 390 genotyped donors, 70% to 90% were placed in the genetic ancestry cluster associated with self-reported Caucasian donors. The later analysis used no new phenotypic data to find candidate immune exposures, relying instead on TCR beta sequences and their occurrence across donors. Among around 400 genotyped donors of the cohort, an average of around 250,000 unique TCR beta nucleotide sequences was sequenced per donor, of which 15% to 20% were non-productive. Alongside the repertoire data, information on donor age, sex, ethnicity and CMV serostatus was compiled. Roughly 300 gigabases of sequencing data and around 80 million unique TCR sequences made up an early release that covered approximately 650 HLA-typed donors. Typing coverage differed by locus: A, B, C, DRB1 and DQB1 were typed in about 629-640 donors, DQA1 in 522, DPA1 in 600 to 610, and DPB1 in roughly 470. HLA typing covered class I and class II loci at four-digit resolution. A later genetic analysis used genome-wide SNP genotypes for about 65% of the 666 donors, treating that subset as a discovery cohort. Overall study outcomes, separate from this receptor: An association between a missense DCLRE1C variant and V-gene and J-gene trimming of TCR beta chains was found in a later genetic analysis and replicated in an independent cohort. Cytomegalovirus status was reported to be diagnosed by the classifier with high specificity and sensitivity in both the original and validation cohorts. A cluster of highly shared sequence variants was judged likely to represent a technical artifact of the sequencing pipeline. Linkage disequilibrium might explain the correlated functional status among segregating V segments, but an unknown experimental factor could not be excluded. Strong co-occurrence of HLA alleles, especially DR and DQ, made assigning TCR associations to individual alleles difficult. The presence/absence analyses assumed that sequencing depth was roughly uniform across donors, and that assumption may not be true. A later genetic analysis reported fewer N-insertions in productive TCRs among donors in an Asian-associated ancestry cluster than the roughly 700-donor mean. This cohort had only TCR beta chains sequenced, and the lack of alpha or paired-chain data limited which features could be detected. Three of the identified cytomegalovirus-associated TCR beta chains were confirmed in vitro to be specific for cytomegalovirus antigens. In a later analysis, the rate of TCR association differed among HLA loci, with DRB1 alleles having the most associated TCRs and HLA-C alleles having the fewest. Specific HLA alleles were associated with 15,000 to 20,000 TCR beta sequences at a false discovery rate of 0.05 in a later analysis. Immune exposure information for the cohort was limited to CMV serostatus. Because some donors lacked HLA typing at each locus, the association tests relied only on the typed subset. In an earlier analysis of 587 of the donors, most TCR beta V segments were observed in productive rearrangements about 87% or about 30% of the time, broadly matching IMGT annotations. In a later analysis, HLA-associated TCR beta chains were found to be more clonally expanded and to have lower generation probabilities than equally common non-associated chains. Some IMGT-functional V segments, including TRBV6-2 and TRBV6-3, could not be told apart with the 87-base-pair reads, so those segments were excluded. While some public TCRs were present in many individuals, most TCR sequences turned up only very rarely across donors. The earlier analysis of approximately 540 of the donors excluded some 16 rarely observed V segments, including chromosome 9 orphons, because counts were too low. A further reported finding was that TCR beta sequences accurately predicted the HLA-A and HLA-B alleles for most subjects in the first cohort. According to the authors, the approach could potentially be generalized to other disease states and immunological phenotypes. A later analysis found that most CMV-associated TCR beta chains appeared HLA-restricted, with HLA associations seemingly driven largely by CMV exposure. According to a later analysis, parvovirus B19, influenza, CMV and Epstein-Barr virus appeared linked to several top co-occurrence clusters. The study listed 164 TCR beta chains as associated with cytomegalovirus.

V lost 7 bases and J lost 3 bases; the stretch between them is 14 bases long. The CDR3 runs 13 residues from the cysteine to the phenylalanine. The sequence is cut down to CDR3 DNA, 39 bases in frame from base 1. CDR1 and CDR2 are drawn from the germline V gene: SGHRS, YFSETQ. The cohort consisted of 600 or so healthy bone marrow donors. All cohort members were sampled while nominally healthy, although unrecorded immune exposures were likely present. The donor tested CMV seropositive and was one of the 289 seropositive cohort members. A peripheral blood sample was provided by each donor, and peripheral blood mononuclear cells were used for TCR beta sequencing. The Qiagen DNeasy Blood Extraction Kit was used to extract genomic DNA from the blood cell samples.

The source of this sequence is a man aged 18 to 29 in good health and CMV-seropositive. The material sequenced was PBMCs. Here the chain combines TRBV5-1 and TRBJ2-7; no D gene call is confident. The CDR3 has the sequence CASGVGLFYEQYF. In nucleotides, the sequence is TGCGCCAGCGGAGTCGGGTTATTCTACGAGCAGTACTTC.